These T cell receptor beta chains were read from a single sample in a study of T cell repertoires in cytomegalovirus infection. Their specific antigens are unknown. TCRdb re-called the reads with MiXCR, one entry per CDR3 protein. The table lists roughly 800,000 distinct CDR3 sequences, 25% to 30% of them singletons, with approximately 14% in the top ten. The material sequenced was cultured CD8+ T cells from PBMCs, taken from culture after CMV antigen stimulation. Receptor source: a human donor in good health (CMV status not recorded). Some clones in this sample may be carry-over from other donors' samples. The CDR3 runs from the conserved cysteine through the conserved F or W. The D gene is left open where the match is weak. Size tells how often a clone was seen (once, few, many) or the class of an expanded clone, and some rows leave it out.

>TRBV19|14|NA|TRBJ2-1|few
CASSWQGILNEQFF
TGTGCCAGTAGTTGGCAGGGGATTCTCAATGAGCAGTTCTTC
>TRBV6-5|14|NA|TRBJ2-1|NA
CASSSPDRRNEQFF
TGTGCCAGCAGTTCCCCGGATAGGCGCAATGAGCAGTTCTTC
>TRBV12-3/TRBV12-4|13|NA|TRBJ2-5|NA
CATSPPLQETQYF
TGTGCCACCAGTCCCCCTTTGCAAGAGACCCAGTACTTC
>TRBV6-5|12|NA|TRBJ2-2|few
CASSYSDGELFF
TGTGCCAGCAGTTACTCGGACGGGGAGCTGTTTTTT
>TRBV28|17|NA|TRBJ2-2|many
CASSLYIQGPNTGELFF
TGTGCCAGCAGTTTATATATCCAGGGGCCGAACACCGGGGAGCTGTTTTTT
>TRBV12-3/TRBV12-4|18|NA|TRBJ2-5|NA
CASTQGVFAGEKEETQYF
TGTGCCAGCACCCAAGGGGTCTTTGCGGGCGAAAAGGAAGAGACCCAGTACTTC
>TRBV27|15|TRBD1|TRBJ2-5|few
CASSFFGQGRETQYF
TGTGCCAGCAGTTTCTTCGGACAGGGCAGGGAGACCCAGTACTTC
>TRBV12-3/TRBV12-4|14|NA|TRBJ1-2|NA
CASSLAAGYRGYTF
TGTGCCAGCAGTTTAGCGGCGGGCTACCGTGGCTACACCTTC
>TRBV7-8|18|TRBD1|TRBJ2-7|NA
CASSPRGGTGVILYEQHF
TGTGCCAGCAGCCCTAGAGGGGGAACAGGGGTCATCCTCTACGAGCAGCACTTC
>TRBV7-9|14|NA|TRBJ1-1|few
CASSLRGPVDEAFF
TGTGCCAGCAGCTTAAGGGGCCCGGTGGACGAAGCTTTCTTT
>TRBV7-9|16|NA|TRBJ2-3|few
CASSFPRGPSTDTQYF
TGTGCCAGCAGCTTCCCTAGAGGTCCAAGCACAGATACGCAGTATTTT
>TRBV7-9|14|TRBD2|TRBJ2-5|few
CASSLTGGDETQYF
TGTGCCAGCAGCTTAACGGGGGGGGATGAGACCCAGTACTTC
>TRBV28|18|NA|TRBJ1-1|many
CASSLVGFDRSLNTEAFF
TGTGCCAGCAGTTTAGTGGGATTCGACCGTTCCTTGAACACTGAAGCTTTCTTT
>TRBV6-5|13|NA|TRBJ1-1|few
CASSSGGWTEAFF
TGTGCCAGCAGTTCCGGGGGGTGGACTGAAGCTTTCTTT